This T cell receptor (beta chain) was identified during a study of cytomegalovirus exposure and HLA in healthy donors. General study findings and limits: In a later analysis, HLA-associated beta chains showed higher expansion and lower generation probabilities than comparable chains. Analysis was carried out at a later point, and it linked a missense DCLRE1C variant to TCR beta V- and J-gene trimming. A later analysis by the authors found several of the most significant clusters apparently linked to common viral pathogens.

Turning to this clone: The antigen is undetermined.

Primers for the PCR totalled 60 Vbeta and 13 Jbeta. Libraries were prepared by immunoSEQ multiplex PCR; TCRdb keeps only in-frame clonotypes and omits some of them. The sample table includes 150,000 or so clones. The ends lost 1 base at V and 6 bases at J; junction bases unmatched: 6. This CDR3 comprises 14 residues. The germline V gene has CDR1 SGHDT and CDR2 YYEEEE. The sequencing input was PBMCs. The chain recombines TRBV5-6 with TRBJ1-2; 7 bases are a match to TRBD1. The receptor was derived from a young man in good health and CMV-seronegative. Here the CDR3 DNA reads TGTGCCAGCAGCTTGTTACACAGGGGAGATGGCTACACCTTC. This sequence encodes CASSLLHRGDGYTF.